The entry that follows covers one T cell receptor (beta chain) sequence. V gave up 3 bases and J gave up 7 bases; unmatched junction bases: 8. There are 15 residues in the CDR3. CDR1 and CDR2 (germline): SGHRS, YFSETQ. The protocol was immunoSEQ multiplex PCR, while the TCRdb copy is restricted to in-frame clones and leaves out a portion. The sample has some 110,000 clones; roughly 90% are singletons. The data were taken from a study of blood T cell repertoires in COVID-19. Across the study: PBMCs, B-cell-depleted T cells, or T cells provided the cDNA or gDNA that made up the material.

This rearrangement joins TRBV5-1 to TRBJ2-7; TRBD2 aligns across 12 bases. The clonotype originates from a man aged 65 to 79 who had recovered from COVID-19. Sequencing input: peripheral blood. CDR3 loop: CASSWTSGTLGEQYF. CDR3 in DNA: TGCGCCAGCAGCTGGACTAGCGGGACCCTAGGGGAGCAGTACTTC.